This TCR beta chain was retrieved from a study of shared clonotypes between healthy human individuals. Study-level background: The donor group consisted of a couple of women and a few men, aged 18 to 49.

For this clone: The antigen is unknown.

CDR3 length: 14 amino acids. Germline V gives CDR1 MGHDK, CDR2 SYGVNS. V trimming: 6 bases; J trimming: 1 base; junction bases outside the gene matches: 5. Notes on the study in general: Researchers sampled only blood; tissue repertoires likely differ.

PCR replicates performed on unsorted PBMC used approximately 310 ng DNA, about 30,000 T cell genomes. This table comes from immunoSEQ multiplex PCR, and its TCRdb copy is limited to in-frame clones, with some not included. The sample holds roughly 480,000 clones, 70% to 80% seen once. The sequence was obtained from a woman aged 40 to 55 in good health. Some clones in this sample may be carry-over from other donors' samples. Sequencing was carried out using PBMCs. The V gene is TRBV25-1, the J gene TRBJ1-1, with 7 nucleotides matching TRBD1. The CDR3 protein is CASRVGGPNTEAFF. CDR3 coding DNA: TGTGCCAGCAGGGTAGGGGGCCCGAACACTGAAGCTTTCTTT.